The text below deals with one TCR beta chain. Its specificity is unknown. Described time point: baseline, week 1 (first vaccination visit). Treatment specified: pre-vaccination baseline after standard-of-care therapy. New astrocytomas of WHO grade 3 or 4 that were IDH1-mutant and ATRX-lost were found in the donors. Germline CDR1 MGHRA, CDR2 YSYEKL. Trimming stripped 2 bases from V and 5 bases from J, with 18 bases between. This CDR3 region has 16 residues. These data belong to a study of a mutant IDH1 vaccine in newly diagnosed glioma. Looking at the study overall: Patients under treatment included around 60% males and 37.5% females and had a mean age of approximately 40 years. Previous treatment comprised radiotherapy, temozolomide, or both, mostly both. Study-wide findings and caveats: Alterations occurring in top peripheral T cell clonotypes seemed unrelated to pseudoprogression.

Sequenced by immunoSEQ multiplex PCR; TCRdb stores in-frame clones only, minus some. The repertoire holds some 21,000 clones, with roughly 84% as singletons. Specimen: PBMCs, collected from a glioma patient treated with radiotherapy, temozolomide or both. The chain has TRBV4-1 and TRBJ1-2; TRBD1 might be the D (5 bases). The source is a man between 40 and 49 years old with glioma. CDR3 amino acids: CASSQTNIQVLYGYTF. The CDR3 DNA reads TGCGCCAGCAGCCAAACAAACATACAGGTCCTATATGGCTACACCTTC.